This entry lists 23 T cell receptor beta chains sequenced from one sample in a study of cytotoxic CD8 clonotypes in ibrutinib-treated CLL. The table came from immunoSEQ multiplex PCR; TCRdb's copy has only in-frame clones and leaves some out. The table lists 130,000 or so clones, 79% of them singletons. The sample was PBMCs, taken after 12 months of ibrutinib treatment. All receptors derive from a human donor with chronic lymphocytic leukemia.

The rearrangement joins TRBV19 to TRBJ1-3; D is unclear. V was shortened by 3 bases and J by 4 bases, with 7 bases between the two germline ends. The CDR3 totals 13 residues. CDR1 is LNHDA, CDR2 SQIVND, per germline (reference sequence). The DNA for the CDR3 is TGTGCCAGTAGTATCGTTGACGGAAACACCATATATTTT. Translation: CASSIVDGNTIYF.

This clone showed up just once. This sequence joins TRBV4-1 and TRBJ2-1, with D perhaps matching TRBD2 (6 bases). The CDR3 contains 15 residues. Germline V CDR1 and CDR2: MGHRA, YSYEKL. V shed 4 bases and J shed 0 bases, with 10 bases lying between them. The DNA of the CDR3 is TGCGCCAGCAGCCCTGGGGGGAGCTCCTACAATGAGCAGTTCTTC. Its translation is CASSPGGSSYNEQFF.

This chain connects TRBV30 to TRBJ2-1; TRBD1 agrees at 7 bases. Germline trimming cut 4 bases from V and 4 bases from J; bases unmatched to any gene: 7. Germline V gene data show CDR1 as GTSNPN and CDR2 as SVGIG (reference sequence). The CDR3 is 14 amino acids. CDR3 sequence reads: CAWIRGSLYNEQFF. The CDR3 bases are TGTGCCTGGATCAGGGGGAGCCTGTACAATGAGCAGTTCTTC.

This chain links TRBV6-4 with TRBJ2-2, with 7 bases lining up with TRBD2. CDR1 MRHNA and CDR2 SNTAGT come from the germline V gene. Germline trimming cut 5 bases from V and 5 bases from J; bases unmatched to any gene: 2. CDR3 length: 13 residues. The CDR3 DNA reads as TGTGCCAGCAGTCTCGGGAGGACCGGGGAGCTGTTTTTT. It yields the protein CASSLGRTGELFF.

This chain links TRBV7-6 with TRBJ1-5; D possibly corresponds to TRBD1 (5 bases). From germline, CDR1 is SGHVS and CDR2 FNYEAQ. V lost 3 bases, J lost 7 bases, and 13 bases lay in between. This CDR3 spans 14 amino acids. CDR3: CASSFGALGQPQHF. The CDR3 region has the DNA TGTGCCAGCAGCTTCGGGGCCCTCGGGCAGCCCCAGCATTTT.

The V and J genes are TRBV15 and TRBJ2-1; tentative D call: TRBD2 (6 bases). The V end lost 9 bases, the J end lost 0 bases, and 21 bases lay between the germline ends. CDR1 and CDR2 (germline): LNHNV, YYDKDF (reference sequence). This CDR3 comprises 17 residues. Written as DNA, the CDR3 is TGTGCCACTGGGGAACTAGCACATTCGAGCTCCTACAATGAGCAGTTCTTC. Protein product: CATGELAHSSSYNEQFF.

This chain connects TRBV15 to TRBJ2-7; tentatively, D is TRBD1 (5 bases). V was pared by 2 bases and J by 5 bases, with 13 bases between. The CDR3 loop spans 14 amino acids. The V gene's germline CDR1 is LNHNV and CDR2 YYDKDF (reference sequence). CDR3 bases: TGTGCCACCAGCAGACCAGGGTTGTCGGACGAGCAGTACTTC. Encoded protein: CATSRPGLSDEQYF.

The chain recombines TRBV5-4 with TRBJ2-3; D unresolved. Looked up from germline, CDR1 is SGHNT and CDR2 is YYREEE (reference sequence). CDR3 length equals 15 residues. Trimming shortened V by 0 bases and J by 6 bases, and 14 bases separated the two germline ends. CDR3 sequence reads: CASSLEPGSEDTQYF. Written as DNA, the CDR3 is TGTGCCAGCAGCTTGGAACCGGGCTCTGAGGATACGCAGTATTTT.

The V gene is TRBV28, the J gene TRBJ2-3; D ambiguous. Trimming cost V 7 bases and J 2 bases, with 7 bases left between them. From germline, CDR1 is MDHEN and CDR2 SYDVKM. This CDR3 is 12 amino acids long. The CDR3 coding sequence is TGTGCCAGCACCCCGCACACAGATACGCAGTATTTT. Translation gives CASTPHTDTQYF. Combining the CDR3 with reference TRBV28 and TRBJ2-3 gives the whole variable domain DVKVTQSSRYLVKRTGEKVFLECVQDMDHENMFWYRQDPGLGLRLIYFSYDVKMKEKGDIPEGYSVSREKKERFSLILESASTNQTSMYLCASTPHTDTQYFGPGTRLTVL.

This clone was seen a handful of times. The V and J genes are TRBV7-8 and TRBJ1-2, with TRBD1 matching over 10 bases. This CDR3 has 16 residues. From germline, CDR1 is SGHVS and CDR2 FQNEAQ. Losses at the gene ends were 0 bases for V and 9 bases for J; bases not matched to a gene: 10. CDR3 sequence (DNA): TGTGCCAGCAGCTTAGCGACAGGGGGCAACACCGGAAGCTACACCTTC. It yields the protein CASSLATGGNTGSYTF. Variable domain in full (rest from reference TRBV7-8 and TRBJ1-2): GAGVSQSPRYKVAKRGQDVALRCDPISGHVSLFWYQQALGQGPEFLTYFQNEAQLDKSGLPSDRFFAERPEGSVSTLKIQRTQQEDSAVYLCASSLATGGNTGSYTFGSGTRLTVV.

Concerning this clone itself: At one end, the junction sequence differs from germline, possibly due to a read error. The chain joins TRBV6-5 to TRBJ1-1; 9 bases are shared with TRBD1. CDR1 and CDR2 (germline): MNHEY, SVGAGI. The CDR3 is 13 amino acids. The chain's CDR3 is CASNYRGQTEAFF. CDR3 nucleotide sequence: TGTGCCAGCAATTACAGGGGGCAGACTGAAGCTTTCTTT.

This chain uses TRBV6-1 with TRBJ2-3; maybe TRBD1 (6 bases). The germline gives CDR1 MNHNS, CDR2 SASEGT. The CDR3 runs to 13 residues. Trimming left V 4 bases short and J 4 bases short, with 9 bases between. CDR3 nucleotide sequence: TGTGCCAGCAGTGCGACAGGTCCAGATACGCAGTATTTT. This translates into CASSATGPDTQYF.

In this sample, this clone turned up a few times. The V gene is TRBV7-9, the J gene TRBJ2-1, with TRBD2 matching 11 bases. J gave up 1 base and V 5 bases, and 4 bases lay outside the gene matches. Germline loops: CDR1 SEHNR, CDR2 FQNEAQ (reference sequence). The CDR3 is made up of 16 amino acids. CDR3 nucleotide sequence: TGTGCCAGCAGCGGGGGACTAGCGGAATCCTACAATGAGCAGTTCTTC. As protein: CASSGGLAESYNEQFF. Full variable domain (rest looked up from reference TRBV7-9 and TRBJ2-1): DTGVSQNPRHKITKRGQNVTFRCDPISEHNRLYWYRQTLGQGPEFLTYFQNEAQLEKSRLLSDRFSAERPKGSFSTLEIQRTEQGDSAMYLCASSGGLAESYNEQFFGPGTRLTVL.

About this clone itself: The same CDR3 also results from other DNA sequences found in this sample. J is TRBJ1-3 and V is TRBV15; 9 positions agree with TRBD1. Looked up from germline, CDR1 is LNHNV and CDR2 is YYDKDF (reference sequence). This CDR3 spans 15 amino acids. Trimming cost V 3 bases and J 1 base; bases outside gene matches: 1. As DNA, the CDR3 is TGTGCCACCAGCAGGGACAGGGGATCTGGAAACACCATATATTTT. Protein: CATSRDRGSGNTIYF.

In this sample, this clone turned up once. The rearrangement joins TRBV19 to TRBJ1-1; 8 positions match TRBD1. The junction had 10 bases not matched to a gene; V was cut back by 1 base and J by 0 bases. The CDR3 extends over 18 amino acids. Germline CDR1 is LNHDA and CDR2 is SQIVND (reference sequence). CDR3 loop: CASSIALTGARVNTEAFF. CDR3 bases: TGTGCCAGTAGTATAGCCTTGACAGGGGCGCGGGTGAACACTGAAGCTTTCTTT.

The CDR3 region is CASRPDPSTGELFF. CDR3 DNA sequence: TGTGCCAGCAGACCAGACCCGAGCACCGGGGAGCTGTTTTTT. The V and J genes are TRBV5-4 and TRBJ2-2; D remains ambiguous. The CDR3 totals 14 residues. Germline V gives CDR1 SGHNT, CDR2 YYREEE (reference sequence). V shed 5 bases and J shed 4 bases, with 12 bases lying between them.

This clone was found a few times. The chain couples TRBV11-2 to TRBJ2-2; the D call may be TRBD1 or TRBD2 (5 bases each). The V end lost 6 bases, the J end lost 10 bases, and 21 bases lay between the germline ends. The CDR3 has 15 amino acids. Looked up from germline, CDR1 is SGHAT and CDR2 is FQNNGV. The CDR3 DNA sequence: TGTGCCAGCAGAACAGACACGGGGACCTCGATGGAGCTGTTTTTT. It translates to CASRTDTGTSMELFF.

The gene calls are TRBV7-2 and TRBJ2-1; D is uncertain. Between the trimmed V and J ends, which lost 2 bases and 6 bases, there was a span of 8 bases. This CDR3 contains 13 residues. Germline CDR1 is SGHTA and CDR2 is FQGNSA. In DNA, the CDR3 is TGTGCCAGCAGCTTACCCCGTTCCAATGAGCAGTTCTTC. Translating it yields CASSLPRSNEQFF.

The chain couples TRBV9 to TRBJ1-2; D is undetermined. CDR3 size: 13 residues. With 4 bases removed from V and 4 bases from J, the gap between germline ends came to 11 bases. Germline loops: CDR1 SGDLS, CDR2 YYNGEE. CDR3 region: CASSTGRAYGYTF. CDR3 sequence (DNA): TGTGCCAGCAGCACCGGTAGGGCCTATGGCTACACCTTC.

This clone was recorded once. The chain links TRBV7-8 to TRBJ1-1; weak D call: TRBD1 (5 bases). The V end lost 5 bases, the J end lost 5 bases, and 18 bases lay between the germline ends. The CDR3 is 15 residues long. The germline V gene has CDR1 SGHVS and CDR2 FQNEAQ. As DNA, the CDR3 is TGTGCCAGCAGCCCAAGCGGGGCAGGTTTGACTGAAGCTTTCTTT. Its protein is CASSPSGAGLTEAFF.

The chain has TRBV18 and TRBJ2-3, with TRBD2 matching 12 bases. V lost 3 bases, J lost 1 base, and 5 bases stayed unmatched. CDR1 is KGHSH, CDR2 LQKENI, per germline. The CDR3 is made up of 17 amino acids. In nucleotides, the CDR3 is TGTGCCAGCTCACCCGCCCTAGCGGGAGGGGGCACAGATACGCAGTATTTT. This translates into CASSPALAGGGTDTQYF.

V gene TRBV11-2 combines with J gene TRBJ1-2, with a weak D call TRBD1 (6 bases). This CDR3 region has 14 residues. The germline gives CDR1 SGHAT, CDR2 FQNNGV. Trimming shortened V by 4 bases and J by 10 bases, and 19 bases separated the two germline ends. The CDR3 region has the DNA TGTGCCAGCAGCTACCGTTGGGGGGCTGATCTCTACACCTTC. Its protein is CASSYRWGADLYTF.

J is TRBJ2-7 and V is TRBV9; D is perhaps TRBD1 (6 bases). The germline V and J ends were trimmed by 3 bases and 4 bases, with 11 bases remaining between them. Germline CDR1 reads SGDLS; CDR2 reads YYNGEE. The CDR3 covers 13 residues. CDR3 residues: CASSAGVGYEQYF. CDR3 nucleotide sequence: TGTGCCAGCAGCGCAGGGGTGGGGTACGAGCAGTACTTC.